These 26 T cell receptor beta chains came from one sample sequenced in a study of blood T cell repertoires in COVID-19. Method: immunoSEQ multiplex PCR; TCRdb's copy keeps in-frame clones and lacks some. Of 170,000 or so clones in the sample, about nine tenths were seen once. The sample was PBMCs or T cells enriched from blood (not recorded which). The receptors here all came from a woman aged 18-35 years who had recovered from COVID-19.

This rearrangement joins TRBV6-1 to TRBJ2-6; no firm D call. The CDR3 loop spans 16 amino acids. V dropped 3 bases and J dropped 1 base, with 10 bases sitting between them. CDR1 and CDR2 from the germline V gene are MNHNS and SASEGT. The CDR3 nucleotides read TGTGCCAGCAGTGATCTCTCAGGATCTGGGGCCAACGTCCTGACTTTC. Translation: CASSDLSGSGANVLTF.

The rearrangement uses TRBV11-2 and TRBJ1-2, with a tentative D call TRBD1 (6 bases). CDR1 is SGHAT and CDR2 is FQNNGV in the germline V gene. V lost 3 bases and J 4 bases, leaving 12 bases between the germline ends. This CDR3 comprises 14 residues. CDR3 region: CASSFATGSYGYTF. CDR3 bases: TGTGCCAGCAGCTTCGCGACAGGCTCCTATGGCTACACCTTC.

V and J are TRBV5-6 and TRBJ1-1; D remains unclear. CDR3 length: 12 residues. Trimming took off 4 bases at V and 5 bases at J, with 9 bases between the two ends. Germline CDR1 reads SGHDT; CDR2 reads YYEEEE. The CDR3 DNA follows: TGTGCCAGCAGCAGCGGTGGGACTGAAGCTTTCTTT. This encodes CASSSGGTEAFF.

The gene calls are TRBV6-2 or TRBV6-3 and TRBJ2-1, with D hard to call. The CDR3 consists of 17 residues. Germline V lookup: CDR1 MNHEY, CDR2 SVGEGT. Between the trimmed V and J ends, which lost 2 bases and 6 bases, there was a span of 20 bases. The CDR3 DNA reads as TGTGCCAGCAGTTACCTGCGTCTTCCCCTTGCTGCCAATGAGCAGTTCTTC. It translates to CASSYLRLPLAANEQFF.

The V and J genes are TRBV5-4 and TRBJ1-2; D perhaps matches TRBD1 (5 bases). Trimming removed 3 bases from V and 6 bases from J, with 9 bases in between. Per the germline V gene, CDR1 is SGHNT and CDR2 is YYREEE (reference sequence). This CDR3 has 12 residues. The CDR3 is CASSSLRDGYTF. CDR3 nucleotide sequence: TGTGCCAGCAGCTCCCTCAGGGATGGCTACACCTTC.

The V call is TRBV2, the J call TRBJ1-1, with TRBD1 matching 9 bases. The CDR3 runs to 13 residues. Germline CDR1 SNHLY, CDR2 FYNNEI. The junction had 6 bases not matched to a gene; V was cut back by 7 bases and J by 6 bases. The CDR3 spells CASTRTGVPEAFF. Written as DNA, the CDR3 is TGTGCCAGCACTCGGACAGGGGTGCCTGAAGCTTTCTTT.

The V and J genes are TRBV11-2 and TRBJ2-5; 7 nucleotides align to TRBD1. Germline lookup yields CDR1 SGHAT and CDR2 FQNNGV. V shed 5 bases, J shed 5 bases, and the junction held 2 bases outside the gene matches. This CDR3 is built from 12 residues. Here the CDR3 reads CASSPTGETQYF. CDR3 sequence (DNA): TGTGCCAGCAGCCCGACAGGGGAGACCCAGTACTTC.

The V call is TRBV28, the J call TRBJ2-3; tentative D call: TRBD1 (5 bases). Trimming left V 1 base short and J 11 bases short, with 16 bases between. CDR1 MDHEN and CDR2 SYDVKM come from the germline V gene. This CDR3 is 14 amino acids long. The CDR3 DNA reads TGTGCCAGCAGTTTATTTGGGGCATCCTACTTGCAGTATTTT. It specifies CASSLFGASYLQYF. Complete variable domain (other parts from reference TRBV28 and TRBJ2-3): DVKVTQSSRYLVKRTGEKVFLECVQDMDHENMFWYRQDPGLGLRLIYFSYDVKMKEKGDIPEGYSVSREKKERFSLILESASTNQTSMYLCASSLFGASYLQYFGPGTRLTVL.

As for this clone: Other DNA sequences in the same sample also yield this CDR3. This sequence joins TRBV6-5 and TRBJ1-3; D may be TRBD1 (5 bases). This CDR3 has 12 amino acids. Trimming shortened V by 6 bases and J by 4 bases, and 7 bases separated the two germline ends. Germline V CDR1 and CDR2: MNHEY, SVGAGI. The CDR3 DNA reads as TGTGCCAGCAGGGGGCCCGGAAACACCATATATTTT. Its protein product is CASRGPGNTIYF.

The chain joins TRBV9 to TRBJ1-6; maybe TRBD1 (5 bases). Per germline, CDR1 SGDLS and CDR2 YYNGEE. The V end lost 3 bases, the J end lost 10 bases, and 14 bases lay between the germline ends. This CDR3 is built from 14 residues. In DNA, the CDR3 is TGTGCCAGCAGCGAGGGGTCTTTGGGCTCACCCCTCCACTTT. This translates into CASSEGSLGSPLHF.

CDR3 bases: TGTGCCACCGCGGACAGCTCCTACGAGCAGTACTTC. Translation: CATADSSYEQYF. The rearrangement uses TRBV24-1 and TRBJ2-7; possibly TRBD1 for D (6 bases). The germline V gene encodes CDR1 KGHDR and CDR2 SFDVKD. This CDR3 has 12 residues. The V end was cut by 9 bases, the J end by 0 bases, with 8 bases between.

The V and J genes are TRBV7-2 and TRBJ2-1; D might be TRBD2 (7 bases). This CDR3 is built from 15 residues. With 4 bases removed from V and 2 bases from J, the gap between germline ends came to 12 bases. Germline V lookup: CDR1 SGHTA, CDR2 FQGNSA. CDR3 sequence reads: CASSSRGGAYNEQFF. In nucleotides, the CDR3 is TGTGCCAGCAGCTCTAGGGGGGGGGCCTACAATGAGCAGTTCTTC.

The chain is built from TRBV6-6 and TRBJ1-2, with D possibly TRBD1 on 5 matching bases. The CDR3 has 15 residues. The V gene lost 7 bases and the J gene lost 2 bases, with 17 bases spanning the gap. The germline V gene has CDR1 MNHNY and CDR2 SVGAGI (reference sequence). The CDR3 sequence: CASNPTGLLNYGYTF. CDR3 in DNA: TGTGCCAGCAATCCCACAGGATTACTAAACTATGGCTACACCTTC.

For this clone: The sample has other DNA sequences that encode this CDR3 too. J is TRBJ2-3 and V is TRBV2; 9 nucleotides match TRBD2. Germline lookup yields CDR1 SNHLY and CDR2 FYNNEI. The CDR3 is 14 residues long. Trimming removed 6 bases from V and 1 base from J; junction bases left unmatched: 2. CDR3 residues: CASRVAGGTDTQYF. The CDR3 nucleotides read TGTGCCAGCAGGGTAGCGGGAGGCACAGATACGCAGTATTTT. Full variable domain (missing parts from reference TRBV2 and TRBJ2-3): EPEVTQTPSHQVTQMGQEVILRCVPISNHLYFYWYRQILGQKVEFLVSFYNNEISEKSEIFDDQFSVERPDGSNFTLKIRSTKLEDSAMYFCASRVAGGTDTQYFGPGTRLTVL.

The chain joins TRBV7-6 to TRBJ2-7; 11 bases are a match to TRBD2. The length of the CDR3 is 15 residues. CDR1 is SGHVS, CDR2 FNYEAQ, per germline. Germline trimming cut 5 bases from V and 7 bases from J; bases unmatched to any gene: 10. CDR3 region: CASSQYSSGGREQYF. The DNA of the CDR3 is TGTGCCAGCAGCCAATATTCTAGCGGGGGGAGGGAGCAGTACTTC. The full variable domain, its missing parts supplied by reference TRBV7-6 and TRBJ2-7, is GAGVSQSPRYKVTKRGQDVALRCDPISGHVSLYWYRQALGQGPEFLTYFNYEAQQDKSGLPNDRFSAERPEGSISTLTIQRTEQRDSAMYRCASSQYSSGGREQYFGPGTRLTVT.

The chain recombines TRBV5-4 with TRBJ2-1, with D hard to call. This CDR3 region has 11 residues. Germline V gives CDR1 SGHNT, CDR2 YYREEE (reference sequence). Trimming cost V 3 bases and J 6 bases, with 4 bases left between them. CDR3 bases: TGTGCCAGCAGCTCGGGCAATGAGCAGTTCTTC. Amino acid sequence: CASSSGNEQFF.

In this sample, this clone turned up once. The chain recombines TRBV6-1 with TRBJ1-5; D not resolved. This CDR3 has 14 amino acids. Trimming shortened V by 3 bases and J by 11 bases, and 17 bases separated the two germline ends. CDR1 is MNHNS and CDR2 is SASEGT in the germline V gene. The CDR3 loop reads CASSDSGLPWSQHF. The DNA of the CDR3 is TGTGCCAGCAGTGATTCAGGCCTACCGTGGTCCCAGCATTTT.

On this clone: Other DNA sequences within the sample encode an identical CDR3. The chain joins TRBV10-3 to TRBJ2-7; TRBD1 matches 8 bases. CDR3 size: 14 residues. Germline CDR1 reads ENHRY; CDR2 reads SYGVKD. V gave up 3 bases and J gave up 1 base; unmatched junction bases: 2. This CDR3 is CAISERTGSYEQYF. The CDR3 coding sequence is TGTGCCATCAGTGAACGGACAGGGTCCTACGAGCAGTACTTC.

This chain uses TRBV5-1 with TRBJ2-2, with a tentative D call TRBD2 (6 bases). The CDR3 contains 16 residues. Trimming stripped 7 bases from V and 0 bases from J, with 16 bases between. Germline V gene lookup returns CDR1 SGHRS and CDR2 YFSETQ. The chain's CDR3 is CASGIVRRANTGELFF. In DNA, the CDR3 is TGCGCCAGCGGTATAGTTCGGAGGGCGAACACCGGGGAGCTGTTTTTT.

Here the CDR3 DNA reads TGTGCCAGTAGTATTGATCGGCGGCTTCAAGGGCCCCAGCATTTT. It specifies CASSIDRRLQGPQHF. The V gene is TRBV19, the J gene TRBJ1-5; D is undetermined. The CDR3 is made up of 15 amino acids. Germline V gene data show CDR1 as LNHDA and CDR2 as SQIVND (reference sequence). Trimming cost V 3 bases and J 9 bases, with 18 bases left between them.

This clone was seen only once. For the CDR3, the DNA is TGTGCCAGCAGTTACCCCTGGGGGGACGGCAATCAGCCCCAGCATTTT. It translates to CASSYPWGDGNQPQHF. The chain carries TRBV28 and TRBJ1-5; D perhaps matches TRBD1 (5 bases). The germline V gene has CDR1 MDHEN and CDR2 SYDVKM. The V end lost 4 bases, the J end lost 2 bases, and 15 bases lay between the germline ends. This CDR3 has 16 amino acids. Combining the CDR3 with reference TRBV28 and TRBJ1-5 gives the whole variable domain DVKVTQSSRYLVKRTGEKVFLECVQDMDHENMFWYRQDPGLGLRLIYFSYDVKMKEKGDIPEGYSVSREKKERFSLILESASTNQTSMYLCASSYPWGDGNQPQHFGDGTRLSIL.

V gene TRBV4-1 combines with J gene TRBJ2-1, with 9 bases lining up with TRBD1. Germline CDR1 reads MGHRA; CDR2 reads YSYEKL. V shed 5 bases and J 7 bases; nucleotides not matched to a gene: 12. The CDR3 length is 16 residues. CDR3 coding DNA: TGCGCCAGCAGCTTATTTGGGACAGGGAATTCGAATGAGCAGTTCTTC. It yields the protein CASSLFGTGNSNEQFF.

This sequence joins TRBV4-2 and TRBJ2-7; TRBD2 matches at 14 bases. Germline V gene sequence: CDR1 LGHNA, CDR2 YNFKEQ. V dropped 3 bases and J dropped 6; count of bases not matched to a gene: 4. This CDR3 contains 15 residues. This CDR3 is CASSQKGLAGVEQYF. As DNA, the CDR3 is TGTGCCAGCAGCCAGAAGGGACTAGCGGGAGTCGAGCAGTACTTC.

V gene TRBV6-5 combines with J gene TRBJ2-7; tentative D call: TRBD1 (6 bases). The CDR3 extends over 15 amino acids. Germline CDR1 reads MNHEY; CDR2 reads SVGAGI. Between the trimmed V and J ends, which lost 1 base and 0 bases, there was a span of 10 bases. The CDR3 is CASSYYWGRSYEQYF. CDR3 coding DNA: TGTGCCAGCAGTTACTACTGGGGGCGCTCCTACGAGCAGTACTTC.

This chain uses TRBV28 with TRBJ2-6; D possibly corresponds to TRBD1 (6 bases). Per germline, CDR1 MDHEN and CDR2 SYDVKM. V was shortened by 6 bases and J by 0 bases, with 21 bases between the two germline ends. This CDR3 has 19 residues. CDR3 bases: TGTGCCAGCAGCTCGCCGGGACACTCGGAGAGCTCTGGGGCCAACGTCCTGACTTTC. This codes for CASSSPGHSESSGANVLTF.

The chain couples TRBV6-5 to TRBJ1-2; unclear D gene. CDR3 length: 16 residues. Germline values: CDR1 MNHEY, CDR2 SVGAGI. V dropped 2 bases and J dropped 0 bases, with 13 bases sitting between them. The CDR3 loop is CASSYAWASSNYGYTF. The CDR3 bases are TGTGCCAGCAGTTACGCTTGGGCCTCCTCTAACTATGGCTACACCTTC.